Presented here are 12 T cell receptor beta chains from one specimen sequenced in a study of cytomegalovirus exposure and HLA in healthy donors. A multiplex PCR was run with 60 Vbeta primers and 13 Jbeta primers. Data came from immunoSEQ multiplex PCR; TCRdb stores just in-frame clones and leaves some out. Of 150,000 to 200,000 clones listed, 83% are singletons. Material: PBMCs. All receptors come from a man aged 45-65 years in good health and CMV-seronegative.

The J gene is TRBJ2-3, the V gene TRBV30; 8 bases fit TRBD1. CDR3 length equals 15 residues. Germline V gene data show CDR1 as GTSNPN and CDR2 as SVGIG (reference sequence). With 4 bases clipped from V and 2 bases from J, the junction kept 8 bases outside the gene matches. The CDR3 nucleotides read TGTGCCTGGATCAAAGGACAGGGACTCACAGATACGCAGTATTTT. Residues: CAWIKGQGLTDTQYF.

This rearrangement joins TRBV7-3 to TRBJ2-3, with TRBD1 matching 8 bases. This CDR3 comprises 13 residues. Germline V lookup: CDR1 SGHTA, CDR2 FQGTGA. Germline trimming cut 4 bases from V and 7 bases from J; bases unmatched to any gene: 4. The CDR3 coding sequence is TGTGCCAGCAGCTCTGACAGGGGTTATACGCAGTATTTT. This codes for CASSSDRGYTQYF.

The V and J genes are TRBV15 and TRBJ2-1, with a possible D match to TRBD1 (5 bases). Per the germline V gene, CDR1 is LNHNV and CDR2 is YYDKDF (reference sequence). The CDR3 loop spans 15 amino acids. With 2 bases removed from V and 1 base from J, the gap between germline ends came to 9 bases. The CDR3 nucleotides are TGTGCCACCAGCAGACAGGGTGAATCCTACAATGAGCAGTTCTTC. As protein: CATSRQGESYNEQFF.

This clone was observed once. The chain links TRBV9 to TRBJ1-5; D is possibly TRBD1 (5 bases). CDR1 SGDLS and CDR2 YYNGEE come from the germline V gene. V lost 0 bases and J 1 base, leaving 11 bases between the germline ends. The CDR3 runs 16 residues. CDR3 region: CASSVDPGLSNQPQHF. The CDR3 region has the DNA TGTGCCAGCAGCGTAGACCCGGGACTGAGCAATCAGCCCCAGCATTTT.

The chain combines TRBV9 with TRBJ1-1; possibly TRBD1 for D (6 bases). V shed 3 bases and J shed 4 bases, with 13 bases lying between them. The CDR3 length is 14 residues. Germline V gene lookup returns CDR1 SGDLS and CDR2 YYNGEE. As DNA, the CDR3 is TGTGCCAGCAGCGCCCGTGGACAGACCACTGAAGCTTTCTTT. It translates to CASSARGQTTEAFF. Supplemented by reference TRBV9 and TRBJ1-1, the full variable domain reads DSGVTQTPKHLITATGQRVTLRCSPRSGDLSVYWYQQSLDQGLQFLIQYYNGEERAKGNILERFSAQQFPDLHSELNLSSLELGDSALYFCASSARGQTTEAFFGQGTRLTVV.

This clone was detected only a few times. The V gene is TRBV25-1, the J gene TRBJ1-1; TRBD1 is a possible D gene (5 bases). CDR1 is MGHDK and CDR2 is SYGVNS in the germline V gene. V was clipped by 2 bases and J by 11 bases, with 12 bases between them. The CDR3 is 12 amino acids. This CDR3 is CASSEGGIYAFF. CDR3 nucleotide sequence: TGTGCCAGCAGTGAAGGGGGGATCTACGCTTTCTTT.

Here the CDR3 DNA reads TGCGCCAGCAGCTCCGGCGGGAGAACCGGCGAGACCCAGTACTTC. Protein sequence: CASSSGGRTGETQYF. The chain carries TRBV5-1 and TRBJ2-5; 7 bases agree with TRBD2. The J segment lost 5 bases and the V segment lost 3 bases, leaving 10 bases of the junction unmatched. The CDR3 has 15 residues. Per germline, CDR1 SGHRS and CDR2 YFSETQ.

This chain connects TRBV19 to TRBJ2-1, with D maybe TRBD1 (5 bases). Trimming removed 4 bases at V and 0 bases at J, with 10 bases between. The germline CDR1 and CDR2 sequences are LNHDA and SQIVND (reference sequence). The CDR3 covers 15 residues. CDR3 in DNA: TGTGCCAGTAGTAACTCAGGGTTCTCCTACAATGAGCAGTTCTTC. It yields the protein CASSNSGFSYNEQFF. The full variable domain, rest sourced from reference TRBV19 and TRBJ2-1, is DGGITQSPKYLFRKEGQNVTLSCEQNLNHDAMYWYRQDPGQGLRLIYYSQIVNDFQKGDIAEGYSVSREKKESFPLTVTSAQKNPTAFYLCASSNSGFSYNEQFFGPGTRLTVL.

The genes are TRBV7-2 and TRBJ2-3; unclear D gene. The CDR3 length is 14 residues. CDR1 is SGHTA, CDR2 FQGNSA, per germline. The germline V and J ends were trimmed by 1 base and 4 bases, with 9 bases remaining between them. The CDR3 spells CASSLVPGSDTQYF. CDR3 sequence (DNA): TGTGCCAGCAGCTTAGTTCCGGGTTCAGATACGCAGTATTTT.

V and J are TRBV6-6 and TRBJ1-5; TRBD1 agrees at 7 bases. Germline V CDR1 and CDR2: MNHNY, SVGAGI (reference sequence). The CDR3 length is 15 residues. V lost 5 bases to trimming and J lost 3 bases; unmatched junction nucleotides: 7. The CDR3 DNA reads TGTGCCAGCAGTGACCCAGACAGGGTCAATCAGCCCCAGCATTTT. Protein product: CASSDPDRVNQPQHF.

The chain joins TRBV10-3 to TRBJ2-7; tentative D call: TRBD1 (6 bases). The V and J ends lost 2 bases and 1 base respectively, with 15 bases between them. The germline CDR1 and CDR2 sequences are ENHRY and SYGVKD. This CDR3 is built from 16 residues. CDR3 amino acids: CAISETPGHESYEQYF. CDR3 DNA: TGTGCCATCAGTGAGACCCCGGGACATGAGTCCTACGAGCAGTACTTC.

The CDR3 DNA follows: TGTGCCAGCAGTCCCGGACTAGCGGGAGGAGTAGGGAATGAGCAGTTCTTC. Translating it yields CASSPGLAGGVGNEQFF. V is TRBV2 and J is TRBJ2-1, with 14 nucleotides matching TRBD2. The CDR3 spans 17 residues. V shed 5 bases and J 7 bases; nucleotides not matched to a gene: 10. The germline gives CDR1 SNHLY, CDR2 FYNNEI.